Listed below are T cell receptor beta chains from one sample, sequenced in a study of response to subunit inactivated influenza vaccine. TCRdb called the RT-PCR reads again in MiXCR, with one record for every CDR3 protein. The sample yields around 530,000 distinct CDR3 sequences, 12% seen once. Sequenced material: PBMCs from blood, taken on the day of vaccination. The receptors stem from a man aged 45-60 years who received an inactivated influenza vaccine. Each CDR3 is given with its conserved first and last residue. The D gene is left open where the match is weak. Clone sizes are given selectively: once, few, many, or a class where the clone is expanded.

TRBD2	TRBV20-1	TRBJ2-7	few	TGCAGTGCTACCCGGACTAGCGGGGGGCTAAGCTCCTACGAGCAGTACTTC	CSATRTSGGLSSYEQYF
TRBD1	TRBV28	TRBJ1-5	many	TGTGCCAGCAGATCGGGACAGGGAGACCAGCCCCAGCATTTT	CASRSGQGDQPQHF
TRBD1	TRBV12-3/TRBV12-4	TRBJ1-5	many	TGTGCCAGCAGACCCGGGACAGGGTATCAGCCCCAGCATTTT	CASRPGTGYQPQHF
NA	TRBV5-1	TRBJ2-1	NA	TGCGCCAGCAGCACCGACAACTCCTACAATGAGCAGTTCTTC	CASSTDNSYNEQFF
NA	TRBV6-1	TRBJ2-6	NA	TGTGCCAGCAGCTCCCTGGAGGGCTCTGGGGCCAACGTCCTGACTTTC	CASSSLEGSGANVLTF
NA	TRBV12-3/TRBV12-4	TRBJ2-3	many	TGTGCCAGCAGCCCTAGCGTTAGCACAGATACGCAGTATTTT	CASSPSVSTDTQYF
TRBD1	TRBV20-1	TRBJ1-1	NA	TGCAGTGCTAGAGCCCGGACAGGGACTGTTAACACTGAAGCTTTCTTT	CSARARTGTVNTEAFF
TRBD1	TRBV10-2	TRBJ2-1	many	TGCGCCAGCAGCGAACCGGGACAGGGCAATGAGCAGTTCTTC	CASSEPGQGNEQFF
TRBD1	TRBV7-9	TRBJ1-2	few	TGTGCCAGCAGCTTAGGCAGGGGGATAGATGGCTACACCTTC	CASSLGRGIDGYTF
TRBD2	TRBV7-9	TRBJ2-5	NA	TGTGCCAGCAGCCCCGGACTAGCGGGAGTTAAGACCCAGTACTTC	CASSPGLAGVKTQYF
NA	TRBV7-2	TRBJ1-1	many	TGTGCCAGCAGCTATACAAGGGCTAAGAAGGAAGCTTTCTTT	CASSYTRAKKEAFF
NA	TRBV6-1	TRBJ2-5	NA	TGTGCCAGCAGGCCCTCGACGGTCCTCCAAGAGACCCAGTACTTC	CASRPSTVLQETQYF
NA	TRBV29-1	TRBJ2-5	few	TGCAGCGTTGAAAGGGCCGTGACCCAGTACTTC	CSVERAVTQYF
TRBD1	TRBV5-1	TRBJ2-2	few	TGCGCCAGCAGCGGACAGGGGTCGAACACCGGGGAGCTGTTTTTT	CASSGQGSNTGELFF
NA	TRBV5-5	TRBJ2-5	few	TGTGCCAGCAGCTTGGGGGTCCAGTCACAAGAGACCCAGTACTTC	CASSLGVQSQETQYF
NA	TRBV11-2	TRBJ1-1	NA	TGTGCCAGCAGCTTAGGACGGGGGGCAGACACTGAAGCTTTCTTT	CASSLGRGADTEAFF
NA	TRBV5-1	TRBJ1-1	many	TGCGCCAGCAGCTCTACAGGGCTGAACACTGAAGCTTTCTTT	CASSSTGLNTEAFF
NA	TRBV20-1	TRBJ1-2	NA	TGCAGTGCCCGAACAGGCTCGCAAGGCTACACCTTC	CSARTGSQGYTF
NA	TRBV9	TRBJ2-3	many	TGTGCCAGCAGCGCGGACGGAAGCACAGATACGCAGTATTTT	CASSADGSTDTQYF
NA	TRBV12-3/TRBV12-4	TRBJ1-2	many	TGTGCCAGCAGGCAGGGGTCCGCCTATGGCTACACCTTC	CASRQGSAYGYTF
NA	TRBV6-5	TRBJ2-7	many	TGTGCCAGCAGCCGACCCCGAGGCGAGCAGTACTTC	CASSRPRGEQYF
NA	TRBV11-2	TRBJ2-2	NA	TGTGCCAGCAGCAAAGCCCACGGGCGTGGAGGCACCGGGGAGCTGTTTTTT	CASSKAHGRGGTGELFF
NA	TRBV27	TRBJ2-7	few	TGTGCCAGCAGTTCTGGGACCCGGGGATACGAGCAGTACTTC	CASSSGTRGYEQYF
TRBD2	TRBV3-1	TRBJ2-3	NA	TGTGCCAGCAGCCCCTGGCTGGGGAGCGGGGTCACAGATACGCAGTATTTT	CASSPWLGSGVTDTQYF
TRBD2	TRBV28	TRBJ2-2	NA	TGTGCCAGCAGTGTAACAGGGACTAGCGGGGCCTACACCGGGGAGCTGTTTTTT	CASSVTGTSGAYTGELFF
TRBD1	TRBV5-1	TRBJ2-7	NA	TGCGCCAGCAGCCTGGGACAGGCCCTCTCCTACGAGCAGTACTTC	CASSLGQALSYEQYF
NA	TRBV6-5	TRBJ2-5	few	TGTGCCAGCAGAGCCGGGAAAGAGACCCAGTACTTC	CASRAGKETQYF
NA	TRBV30	TRBJ2-7	NA	TGTGCCTGGAGCAAACAGAGCTACGAGCAGTACTTC	CAWSKQSYEQYF
NA	TRBV4-3	TRBJ2-1	NA	TGCGCCAGCAGCCAAGCCTCATTGGGTGAGCAGTTCTTC	CASSQASLGEQFF
TRBD2	TRBV7-2	TRBJ2-1	NA	TGTGCCAGCAGCTTTTTCGGGACTAGCGGAAACGAGCAGTTCTTC	CASSFFGTSGNEQFF
TRBD1	TRBV7-2	TRBJ1-2	few	TGTGCCAGCAGCTTAGTGGGACAGGGAAGTGGCTACACCTTC	CASSLVGQGSGYTF
TRBD2	TRBV6-1	TRBJ2-2	few	TGTGCCAGCAAGAACGGAGGACTAGCGGACACCGGGGAGCTGTTTTTT	CASKNGGLADTGELFF
TRBD1	TRBV12-3/TRBV12-4	TRBJ1-5	many	TGTGCCAGCAGTTGGCAGGGGGGCTGGCCCCAGCATTTT	CASSWQGGWPQHF
TRBD2	TRBV11-2	TRBJ2-1	few	TGTGCCAGCAGCCGGACAGGGGGACTAGCGGGGGCCAGTTCCTACAATGAGCAGTTCTTC	CASSRTGGLAGASSYNEQFF
TRBD1	TRBV25-1	TRBJ1-6	many	TGTGCCAGCAGTGATTCAGGGGGAGATTCACCCCTCCACTTT	CASSDSGGDSPLHF
TRBD2	TRBV20-1	TRBJ2-1	NA	TGCAGTGCTAGGACAAGCGGGAGGTCTTACAATGAGCAGTTCTTC	CSARTSGRSYNEQFF
TRBD2	TRBV28	TRBJ2-2	few	TGTGCCAGCAGTCTATTACTAGCGGGAGATGCCGGGGAGCTGTTTTTT	CASSLLLAGDAGELFF
NA	TRBV12-3/TRBV12-4	TRBJ2-1	NA	TGTGCCATCAGTTTAGGGGGGGTGGGGTTCTTC	CAISLGGVGFF
TRBD2	TRBV28	TRBJ2-7	few	TGTGCCAGCGCTTCGGGGGGGTGGGGCGAGCAGTACTTC	CASASGGWGEQYF
TRBD1	TRBV9	TRBJ2-7	NA	TGTGCCAGCAGCGTAGGAGGGACAGCCTCCTACGAGCAGTACTTC	CASSVGGTASYEQYF
TRBD2	TRBV28	TRBJ2-1	few	TGTGCCAGCACCTCTAGCGGAGCCTACAATGAGCAGTTCTTC	CASTSSGAYNEQFF
TRBD1	TRBV2	TRBJ2-4	many	TGTGCCAGCAGTGAGACAGGGACCAAAAACATTCAGTACTTC	CASSETGTKNIQYF
NA	TRBV28	TRBJ1-5	few	TGTGCCAGCAGTTTATTAACGGGGAGGAATCAGCCCCAGCATTTT	CASSLLTGRNQPQHF
TRBD1	TRBV5-1	TRBJ2-5	NA	TGCGCCAGCAGGCGACAGGGTCAAGAGACCCAGTACTTC	CASRRQGQETQYF
NA	TRBV7-8	TRBJ1-1	many	TGTGCCAGCAGCCCCCAGGGGCGGGGTCCTTCGGGAACTGAAGCTTTCTTT	CASSPQGRGPSGTEAFF
NA	TRBV20-1	TRBJ2-1	NA	TGCAGTGCTAGTCCCGTGGAGGACCCCTACAATGAGCAGTTCTTC	CSASPVEDPYNEQFF